These 13 T cell receptor beta chains share one sample of origin, sequenced in a study of cytomegalovirus exposure and HLA in healthy donors. Data came from immunoSEQ multiplex PCR; TCRdb stores just in-frame clones and leaves some out. Found here are some 160,000 clones, about 88% of them singletons; the top ten hold almost 3%. The sequenced sample was PBMCs. Source of these receptors: a man aged 18 to 30 in good health and CMV-seronegative.

J is TRBJ2-1 and V is TRBV29-1; 12 bases line up with TRBD1. The germline V gene encodes CDR1 SQVTM and CDR2 ANQGSEA. The CDR3 runs to 14 residues. V lost 6 bases, J lost 8 bases, and 8 bases stayed unmatched. This chain's CDR3 is CSVEDGTGGDEQFF. CDR3 in DNA: TGCAGCGTCGAGGATGGGACAGGGGGCGATGAGCAGTTCTTC.

Only a few counts were recorded for this clone. V and J are TRBV19 and TRBJ2-7, with TRBD1 matching over 8 bases. CDR3 length equals 15 residues. Per germline, CDR1 LNHDA and CDR2 SQIVND (reference sequence). V was pared by 5 bases and J by 4 bases, with 10 bases of the junction left unmatched. The DNA for the CDR3 is TGTGCCAGTAGTCCGACGAGGACAGGGTATTACGAGCAGTACGTC. It translates to CASSPTRTGYYEQYV.

J is TRBJ1-4 and V is TRBV7-9, with TRBD1 as a possible D gene (6 bases). The CDR3 has 14 residues. V was pared by 0 bases and J by 5 bases, with 7 bases between. Germline CDR1 SEHNR, CDR2 FQNEAQ (reference sequence). The CDR3 loop reads CASSLAQGNEKLFF. CDR3 DNA sequence: TGTGCCAGCAGCTTAGCACAGGGAAATGAAAAACTGTTTTTT.

As DNA, the CDR3 is TGTGCCAGCAGTGACGAAGCGGGGGCGGGAGAGACCCAGTACTTC. It is translated as CASSDEAGAGETQYF. This sequence joins TRBV2 and TRBJ2-5; 8 bases agree with TRBD2. Germline CDR1 and CDR2: SNHLY and FYNNEI. The CDR3 runs to 15 residues. Trimming cost V 3 bases and J 4 bases; bases outside gene matches: 7.

This chain connects TRBV2 to TRBJ2-2; 9 nucleotides line up with TRBD1. CDR3 length: 18 residues. The V segment lost 8 bases and the J segment 0 bases; nucleotides outside the gene matches: 13. Germline V gene lookup returns CDR1 SNHLY and CDR2 FYNNEI. Here the CDR3 reads CASSHETGGNSNTGELFF. DNA for the CDR3: TGTGCCAGCTCCCATGAGACAGGGGGAAACTCGAACACCGGGGAGCTGTTTTTT.

This chain links TRBV5-6 with TRBJ1-1; maybe TRBD1 (6 bases). V shed 2 bases and J shed 4 bases, with 9 bases lying between them. The CDR3 runs 13 residues. The germline CDR1 and CDR2 sequences are SGHDT and YYEEEE. The CDR3 DNA follows: TGTGCCAGCAGCTTTGGGGGCGGCACTGAAGCTTTCTTT. This encodes CASSFGGGTEAFF.

On this clone itself: Germline and junction disagree at one end, which may indicate a read error. The chain has TRBV7-2 and TRBJ2-7, with 11 bases matching TRBD2. CDR1 is SGHTA and CDR2 is FQGNSA in the germline V gene. The CDR3 consists of 15 residues. This CDR3 reads CASSLALAGASEQYF. CDR3 sequence (DNA): TGTGCCAGCAGCCTAGCACTAGCGGGAGCAAGCGAGCAGTACTTC.

The J gene is TRBJ2-3, the V gene TRBV7-8, with TRBD2 identical over 13 bases. Trimming cost V 5 bases and J 6 bases; bases outside gene matches: 17. The CDR3 sequence is 19 residues long. Germline values: CDR1 SGHVS, CDR2 FQNEAQ. The CDR3 region has the DNA TGTGCCAGCAGCCCCCGACTAGCGGGAGGACATTATTCAACGGATACGCAGTATTTT. Protein product: CASSPRLAGGHYSTDTQYF. The whole variable domain, filled in from reference TRBV7-8 and TRBJ2-3, reads GAGVSQSPRYKVAKRGQDVALRCDPISGHVSLFWYQQALGQGPEFLTYFQNEAQLDKSGLPSDRFFAERPEGSVSTLKIQRTQQEDSAVYLCASSPRLAGGHYSTDTQYFGPGTRLTVL.

This chain joins TRBV10-3 and TRBJ1-1; no clear D. V was cut by 2 bases and J by 1 base, with 8 bases left in between. CDR3 length: 14 amino acids. CDR1 and CDR2 (germline): ENHRY, SYGVKD. CDR3 sequence: CAISEGSKNTEAFF. For the CDR3, the DNA is TGTGCCATCAGTGAGGGTAGTAAGAACACTGAAGCTTTCTTT.

This chain joins TRBV7-2 and TRBJ2-1, with 11 positions matching TRBD2. The trim removed 2 bases at V and 0 bases at J, leaving 6 bases unmatched. CDR1 and CDR2 (germline): SGHTA, FQGNSA. The CDR3 runs to 18 residues. The CDR3 sequence: CASSLSGGLAASYNEQFF. The CDR3 nucleotides are TGTGCCAGCAGCTTAAGCGGGGGACTAGCGGCCTCCTACAATGAGCAGTTCTTC.

This chain connects TRBV5-1 to TRBJ2-7; the D is unclear. The CDR3 extends over 14 amino acids. The V gene lost 2 bases and the J gene lost 0 bases, with 9 bases spanning the gap. The V gene's germline CDR1 is SGHRS and CDR2 YFSETQ. In DNA, the CDR3 is TGCGCCAGCAGCTTAACAGCATCCTCCTACGAGCAGTACTTC. This translates into CASSLTASSYEQYF.

This chain uses TRBV19 with TRBJ2-3; 8 positions match TRBD2. After removal of 4 bases from V and 4 bases from J, the junction contained 7 bases not matched to a gene. This CDR3 spans 15 amino acids. Germline CDR1 and CDR2: LNHDA and SQIVND (reference sequence). CDR3 bases: TGTGCCAGTAGTAGATCAGCGGGGGAGGCAGATACGCAGTATTTT. Encoded protein: CASSRSAGEADTQYF.

The chain is built from TRBV28 and TRBJ1-5; maybe TRBD1 (6 bases). The CDR3 runs 16 residues. Germline CDR1 reads MDHEN; CDR2 reads SYDVKM. With 5 bases removed from V and 4 bases from J, the gap between germline ends came to 18 bases. This chain's CDR3 is CASSGSPGTPNQPQHF. DNA of the CDR3: TGTGCCAGCAGTGGATCTCCCGGGACACCTAATCAGCCCCAGCATTTT.